This T cell receptor (beta chain) emerged from a study of T-cell memory formation after mild COVID-19. Findings of the study overall: Mainly in CM and EM were contracting CD4+ clones; CD8+ were in EMRA. Specificity for SARS-CoV-2 was not confirmed among the second-wave clones peaking on day 37.

This clonotype was seen more than once but under ten times. The antigen is not known. TCRdb reprocessed the 5' RACE reads via MiXCR and lists one record per CDR3 protein. The data contain around 130,000 distinct CDR3 sequences, approximately 15% of them singletons. Sequencing was done on a sample of PBMCs or a T cell subset sorted from them (not recorded which). The clonotype comes from a man younger than 35 who had mild COVID-19 (a few samples of this study predate the infection). Cell type and time point are not known.

CDR3 amino acids: CASSFKGRLNSPLHF. The CDR3 DNA follows: TGTGCCAGCAGCTTTAAGGGACGGCTCAATTCACCCCTCCACTTT. The chain couples TRBV7-2 to TRBJ1-6, with D tentatively TRBD1 (5 bases). This CDR3 is built from 15 residues. Looked up from germline, CDR1 is SGHTA and CDR2 is FQGNSA. Deletions cut 3 bases from V and 7 bases from J, with 13 bases between. Drawing the rest from reference TRBV7-2 and TRBJ1-6, the complete variable domain is GAGVSQSPSNKVTEKGKDVELRCDPISGHTALYWYRQSLGQGLEFLIYFQGNSAPDKSGLPSDRFSAERTGGSVSTLTIQRTQQEDSAVYLCASSFKGRLNSPLHFGNGTRLTVT.